The rows below give T cell receptor beta chains drawn from one sample of a study of blood T cell repertoires in COVID-19. Sequenced by immunoSEQ multiplex PCR; TCRdb stores in-frame clones only, minus some. Seen here are tens of thousands of clones, around nine tenths observed once, and the top ten hold around 4.5%. The sequencing input was peripheral blood. Every receptor here comes from a woman older than 75 with acute or convalescent COVID-19. The CDR3 runs from the conserved cysteine through the conserved F or W. D genes are given only for firm matches. A clone size is listed for some rows: how often the clone was seen (once, few, many), or a class if it is expanded.

cdr3_nt cdr3_aa j_call d_call clone_size v_call
TGTGCCAGCAGTGAACCCCAGGGGGCGCGTACTGAAGCTTTCTTT CASSEPQGARTEAFF TRBJ1-1 TRBD1 . TRBV6-1
TGTGCTAGCAGCGACCAGGGTGGGGATACGCAGTATTTT CASSDQGGDTQYF TRBJ2-3 . . TRBV7-7
TGTGCCAGCAGTGAAGCGGGCAGGGGAAACACTGAAGCTTTCTTT CASSEAGRGNTEAFF TRBJ1-1 . . TRBV6-1
TGTGCCAGCAGGCGGACAGGGGCTCCGGATCACGAGCAGTACTTC CASRRTGAPDHEQYF TRBJ2-7 TRBD1 . TRBV6-5
TGTGCCAGCAGCCGACAGGGCTACGAGCAGTACTTC CASSRQGYEQYF TRBJ2-7 TRBD1 . TRBV12-3/TRBV12-4
TGTGCCGGGGAGATCCGGACAGGGGGATTTGGCTACACCTTC CAGEIRTGGFGYTF TRBJ1-2 TRBD1 . TRBV30
TGCGCCAGCAGCCGGACTAGCGGGGGAGGCACAGATACGCAGTATTTT CASSRTSGGGTDTQYF TRBJ2-3 TRBD2 . TRBV5-1
TGTGCCAGCAGTCCGAATGGACAGGGGGCACGTTTACTTAATCAGCCCCAGCATTTT CASSPNGQGARLLNQPQHF TRBJ1-5 TRBD1 . TRBV6-2/TRBV6-3
TGTGCTAGTGGTTTGGGACTAGCGGGAACTGGTGGGGCCGGGGAGCTGTTTTTT CASGLGLAGTGGAGELFF TRBJ2-2 TRBD2 . TRBV12-5
TGTGCCAGCAGCTTGGAAGGGGAGGCAAGTACGCAGTATTTT CASSLEGEASTQYF TRBJ2-3 . . TRBV5-5
TGCAGCGTTTCCCAGACAGGGAACTATGGCTACACCTTC CSVSQTGNYGYTF TRBJ1-2 TRBD1 . TRBV29-1
TGCGCCAGCAGCCAAGTTTTAGGAGCTAACTATGGCTACACCTTC CASSQVLGANYGYTF TRBJ1-2 . . TRBV4-1
TGCGCCAGCCGTCAATCGGTCCTTTCAGATACGCAGTATTTT CASRQSVLSDTQYF TRBJ2-3 . . TRBV5-1
TGTGCCAGCAGCCAAGATCTTCGGGGCGGGGAAGGCGGGAGACCAGATACGCAGTATTTT CASSQDLRGGEGGRPDTQYF TRBJ2-3 TRBD2 . TRBV4-2
TGTGCCAGCAGCCAGGGGACAGGTATGAACACTGAAGCTTTCTTT CASSQGTGMNTEAFF TRBJ1-1 TRBD1 . TRBV3-1/TRBV3-2
TGTGCCAGCAGCCCGGGACAGGCGAACACCGGGGAGCTGTTTTTT CASSPGQANTGELFF TRBJ2-2 TRBD1 . TRBV7-9
TGTGCCAGCAGGGCATCCAGGGAAGGCAATCAGCCCCAGCATTTT CASRASREGNQPQHF TRBJ1-5 . once TRBV21-1
TGTGCCAGCAGCCAAGAGGCCACAGGGACCCAGTACTTC CASSQEATGTQYF TRBJ2-5 . . TRBV7-8
TGTGCCAGTAGTACCCGTCGGACTAGCGGGAGGGCGCGGGGGGAGACCCAGTACTTC CASSTRRTSGRARGETQYF TRBJ2-5 TRBD2 . TRBV19
TGCAGCGTCGGTAGCGGGATCGGTTACAATGAGCAGTTCTTC CSVGSGIGYNEQFF TRBJ2-1 TRBD2 . TRBV29-1